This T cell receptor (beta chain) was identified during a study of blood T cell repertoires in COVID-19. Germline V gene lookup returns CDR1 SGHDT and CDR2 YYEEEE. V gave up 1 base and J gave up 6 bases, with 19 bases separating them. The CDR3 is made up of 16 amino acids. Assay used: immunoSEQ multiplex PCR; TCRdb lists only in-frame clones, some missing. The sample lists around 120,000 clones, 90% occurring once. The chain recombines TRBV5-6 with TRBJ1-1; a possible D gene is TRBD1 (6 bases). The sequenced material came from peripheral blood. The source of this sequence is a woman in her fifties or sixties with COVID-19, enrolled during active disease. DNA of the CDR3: TGTGCCAGCAGCTTGCAGGGGACCACCAACCTCCCTGAAGCTTTCTTT. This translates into CASSLQGTTNLPEAFF.